What follows are 16 T cell receptor beta chains derived from one specimen sequenced in a study of blood T cell repertoires in COVID-19. Sequenced by immunoSEQ multiplex PCR; TCRdb stores in-frame clones only, minus some. Found here are 260,000 or so clones, 88% of them singletons; the top ten hold more than 7.5%. Sample: peripheral blood. These receptors were taken from a man aged 18 to 30 with active or convalescent COVID-19.

V usage is TRBV9 and J usage is TRBJ1-3; possibly TRBD1 for D (5 bases). Per the germline V gene, CDR1 is SGDLS and CDR2 is YYNGEE. Deletions cut 4 bases from V and 0 bases from J, with 11 bases between. This CDR3 contains 15 residues. This CDR3 is CASSPGHLSGNTIYF. Here the CDR3 DNA reads TGTGCCAGCAGCCCCGGACACCTCTCTGGAAACACCATATATTTT.

With respect to this clone: The same CDR3 arises from other DNA sequences in this sample as well. The chain employs TRBV12-3 or TRBV12-4 and TRBJ1-1; unclear D gene. This CDR3 has 13 residues. Trimming shortened V by 2 bases and J by 2 bases, and 6 bases separated the two germline ends. The CDR3 loop reads CASSLSLNTEAFF. The CDR3 DNA is TGTGCCAGCAGTTTATCTCTCAACACTGAAGCTTTCTTT.

The V gene is TRBV4-2, the J gene TRBJ2-3; D gene uncertain. V shed 0 bases and J shed 1 base, with 5 bases lying between them. This CDR3 is 14 amino acids long. Germline CDR1 is LGHNA and CDR2 is YNFKEQ. Written as DNA, the CDR3 is TGTGCCAGCAGCCAAGACGCGGGCACAGATACGCAGTATTTT. This codes for CASSQDAGTDTQYF.

V usage is TRBV6-5 and J usage is TRBJ2-1; unclear D gene. CDR3 length equals 11 residues. Looked up from germline, CDR1 is MNHEY and CDR2 is SVGAGI. Trimming took off 7 bases at V and 4 bases at J, with 5 bases between the two ends. In DNA form, the CDR3 reads TGTGCCAGCACCAAATACAATGAGCAGTTCTTC. Translation: CASTKYNEQFF.

The rearrangement uses TRBV9 and TRBJ2-2; 13 nucleotides line up with TRBD2. The ends lost 6 bases at V and 2 bases at J; junction bases unmatched: 7. The V gene's germline CDR1 is SGDLS and CDR2 YYNGEE. This CDR3 has 17 amino acids. DNA for the CDR3: TGTGCCAGCACCAGAGGACTAGCGGGGGAAAACACCGGGGAGCTGTTTTTT. Translated: CASTRGLAGENTGELFF.

V is TRBV6-1 and J is TRBJ1-2; D may be TRBD1 (6 bases). Trimming stripped 0 bases from V and 3 bases from J, with 14 bases between. Per germline, CDR1 MNHNS and CDR2 SASEGT. The CDR3 spans 16 residues. The CDR3 protein is CASSEARRTDYYGYTF. The CDR3 region has the DNA TGTGCCAGCAGTGAAGCTCGGCGGACAGATTACTATGGCTACACCTTC.

The chain links TRBV2 to TRBJ2-2; D not certain. In germline, CDR1 is SNHLY, CDR2 FYNNEI. CDR3 length: 12 residues. Trimming cost V 6 bases and J 4 bases, with 6 bases left between them. The CDR3 loop reads CASRLSTGELFF. The DNA of the CDR3 is TGTGCCAGCAGGCTCAGCACCGGGGAGCTGTTTTTT.

This sequence joins TRBV6-2 or TRBV6-3 and TRBJ2-7; TRBD2 agrees at 12 bases. The J segment lost 5 bases and the V segment lost 6 bases, leaving 8 bases of the junction unmatched. The CDR3 covers 15 residues. CDR1 and CDR2 from the germline V gene are MNHEY and SVGEGT. The CDR3 region is CASSRGLAGQDEQYF. The CDR3 DNA sequence: TGTGCCAGCAGCCGAGGACTAGCGGGGCAGGACGAGCAGTACTTC.

The rearrangement links TRBV6-5 to TRBJ1-1; D is ambiguous. There are 13 residues in the CDR3. The germline V and J ends were trimmed by 2 bases and 7 bases, with 11 bases remaining between them. From germline, CDR1 is MNHEY and CDR2 SVGAGI. The CDR3 sequence is CASSYLPQNEAFF. CDR3 nucleotides: TGTGCCAGCAGTTACCTCCCACAGAATGAAGCTTTCTTT.

This CDR3 is CAMARDTGELFF. Here the CDR3 DNA reads TGTGCCATGGCCAGGGACACCGGGGAGCTGTTTTTT. This chain connects TRBV11-2 to TRBJ2-2, with D possibly being TRBD1 (5 bases). This CDR3 has 12 residues. V was pared by 10 bases and J by 3 bases, with 9 bases between. Germline assignment: CDR1 SGHAT and CDR2 FQNNGV.

The chain uses TRBV2 and TRBJ2-7; 7 bases are shared with TRBD1. The CDR3 spans 16 residues. Germline V gives CDR1 SNHLY, CDR2 FYNNEI. V shed 4 bases and J 2 bases; nucleotides not matched to a gene: 11. The CDR3 bases are TGTGCCAGCAGTGGCCGGGACAGCCCGCCACCCTACGAGCAGTACTTC. This encodes CASSGRDSPPPYEQYF.

The genes are TRBV9 and TRBJ2-1, with a weak D call TRBD2 (5 bases). V was shortened by 2 bases and J by 9 bases, with 9 bases between the two germline ends. The CDR3 has 12 residues. Germline-derived CDR1 and CDR2 are SGDLS and YYNGEE. CDR3 sequence (DNA): TGTGCCAGCAGCGTTACTGGAGGTGAGCAGTTCTTC. Its protein product is CASSVTGGEQFF.

This sequence joins TRBV3-1 (or the pseudogene TRBV3-2) and TRBJ1-1; unclear D gene. The germline V and J ends were trimmed by 2 bases and 4 bases, with 11 bases remaining between them. The CDR3 loop spans 14 amino acids. CDR1 and CDR2 from the germline V gene are LGHDT and YNNKEL (reference sequence). The CDR3 is CASSQQLAGTEAFF. For the CDR3, the DNA is TGTGCCAGCAGCCAACAATTAGCGGGCACTGAAGCTTTCTTT.

The genes are TRBV5-8 and TRBJ2-1, with D unresolved. Germline-derived CDR1 and CDR2 are SGHTS and YDEGEE. V lost 0 bases to trimming and J lost 7 bases, with 14 bases between them. The CDR3 has 15 residues. In DNA, the CDR3 is TGTGCCAGCAGCTTGGGGCAGGCACACACGAATGAGCAGTTCTTC. This gives the protein CASSLGQAHTNEQFF.

V gene TRBV6-5 combines with J gene TRBJ2-3; 8 bases align to TRBD2. CDR1 is MNHEY and CDR2 is SVGAGI in the germline V gene. V shed 4 bases and J 4 bases; nucleotides not matched to a gene: 7. CDR3 length: 15 residues. CDR3 loop: CASSFTGTRADTQYF. In DNA form, the CDR3 reads TGTGCCAGCAGTTTTACCGGGACTAGAGCAGATACGCAGTATTTT.

The rearrangement uses TRBV6-5 and TRBJ1-1; D remains ambiguous. Germline lookup yields CDR1 MNHEY and CDR2 SVGAGI. The CDR3 is made up of 12 amino acids. V lost 0 bases, J lost 4 bases, and 3 bases lay in between. The CDR3 reads CASSYSRTEAFF. In nucleotides, the CDR3 is TGTGCCAGCAGTTACTCGCGCACTGAAGCTTTCTTT.